The sequence of this TCR beta chain was determined in a study of T cell responses to AZD1222 COVID-19 vaccine. The study, taken as a whole, reports: Vaccination with two AZD1222 doses was followed by a rise in Spike-specific TCR breadth and depth. The reported proportion of spike-specific TCRs targeting unmutated variant regions was nearly half. CD4 TCRs covered the whole spike, strongest at regions 160-218 and 743-854.

CDR1 and CDR2 from the germline V gene are DFQATT and SNEGSKA (reference sequence). This CDR3 is 10 amino acids long. V lost 3 bases and J lost 5, with 4 bases in between. This clone has just one count. Antigen specificity is unknown. TCRdb keeps only in-frame clones here, not all; method: immunoSEQ multiplex PCR. Of more than 110,000 clones listed, 70% to 90% are singletons. V is TRBV20-1 and J is TRBJ2-5, with D unresolved. This clonotype was sampled from an adult in good health. Sequenced material: peripheral blood, taken on day 0 of AZD1222 vaccination. CDR3 DNA sequence: TGCAGTGCTAGTTTGGAGACCCAGTACTTC. Translated: CSASLETQYF.